Below are 23 T cell receptor beta chains sequenced from a single sample in a study of cytomegalovirus exposure and HLA in healthy donors. Vbeta (60) and Jbeta (13) primers were used in the PCR. Only in-frame clones appear in the TCRdb table, and some are missing; sequencing was by immunoSEQ multiplex PCR. The sample comprises around 180,000 clones, more than 80% of which are singletons, and approximately 2.3% rests with the top ten. The sequenced sample was PBMCs. The receptor set was obtained from a male donor in good health and CMV-seronegative.

The chain joins TRBV27 to TRBJ1-1, with TRBD1 as a possible D gene (5 bases). Deletions cut 8 bases from V and 8 bases from J, with 18 bases between. This CDR3 has 13 residues. Per the germline V gene, CDR1 is MNHEY and CDR2 is SMNVEV (reference sequence). CDR3 sequence (DNA): TGTGCCAGCTCCCTGGGGGGGTATCAGGAAGCTTTCTTT. It is translated as CASSLGGYQEAFF.

The chain is built from TRBV7-8 and TRBJ2-3; 7 nucleotides match TRBD1. The CDR3 loop spans 17 amino acids. Germline CDR1 reads SGHVS; CDR2 reads FQNEAQ. Trimming took 2 bases from V and 2 from J; bases not matched to a gene: 10. CDR3 protein: CASSLNTPRGTTDTQYF. DNA for the CDR3: TGTGCCAGCAGCTTAAATACCCCCAGGGGGACCACAGATACGCAGTATTTT.

This rearrangement joins TRBV7-9 to TRBJ2-7, with a tentative D call TRBD2 (6 bases). V was clipped by 1 base and J by 3 bases, with 13 bases between them. Germline CDR1 is SEHNR and CDR2 is FQNEAQ (reference sequence). CDR3 length equals 15 residues. CDR3: CASSLGGAASYEQYF. The CDR3 region has the DNA TGTGCCAGCAGCTTAGGCGGGGCTGCGAGCTACGAGCAGTACTTC.

V and J are TRBV7-2 and TRBJ2-1, with 7 bases fitting TRBD2. Losses at the gene ends were 1 base for V and 9 bases for J; bases not matched to a gene: 9. Germline CDR1 reads SGHTA; CDR2 reads FQGNSA. The CDR3 sequence is 15 residues long. CDR3 in amino acids: CASSLDGGGTVEQFF. CDR3 DNA: TGTGCCAGCAGCTTAGATGGGGGGGGGACTGTTGAGCAGTTCTTC. The full variable domain, its missing parts supplied by reference TRBV7-2 and TRBJ2-1, is GAGVSQSPSNKVTEKGKDVELRCDPISGHTALYWYRQSLGQGLEFLIYFQGNSAPDKSGLPSDRFSAERTGGSVSTLTIQRTQQEDSAVYLCASSLDGGGTVEQFFGPGTRLTVL.

The chain combines TRBV30 with TRBJ2-1; D perhaps matches TRBD1 (7 bases). The V and J ends lost 5 bases and 9 bases respectively, with 11 bases between them. CDR3 length: 11 residues. Germline CDR1 is GTSNPN and CDR2 is SVGIG (reference sequence). CDR3 amino acids: CAWDREAEQFF. CDR3 nucleotide sequence: TGTGCCTGGGACAGGGAGGCTGAGCAGTTCTTC.

This clone was seen more than once but under ten times. The chain carries TRBV4-1 and TRBJ1-1; TRBD1 agrees at 9 bases. In germline, CDR1 is MGHRA, CDR2 YSYEKL. With 0 bases clipped from V and 5 bases from J, the junction kept 7 bases outside the gene matches. This CDR3 is built from 16 residues. The CDR3: CASSQDHDRGRTEAFF. DNA of the CDR3: TGCGCCAGCAGCCAAGATCACGACAGGGGGAGAACTGAAGCTTTCTTT.

The J gene is TRBJ2-1, the V gene TRBV7-2; the D gene is possibly TRBD2 (7 bases). The CDR3 runs to 15 residues. V dropped 7 bases and J dropped 4 bases, with 17 bases sitting between them. Germline CDR1 reads SGHTA; CDR2 reads FQGNSA. CDR3 amino acids: CASTLGGGGYNEQFF. The CDR3 region has the DNA TGTGCCAGCACCCTAGGGGGGGGAGGGTACAATGAGCAGTTCTTC.

For this clone: Its ends do not fully match the called genes, so a read error is possible. The CDR3 here is CASTERGAGTGELFF. In DNA, the CDR3 is TGTGCCAGCACTGAACGGGGGGCTGGGACCGGGGAGCTGTTTTTT. This chain connects TRBV2 to TRBJ2-2, with TRBD2 as a possible D gene (7 bases). This CDR3 contains 15 residues. Germline V lookup: CDR1 SNHLY, CDR2 FYNNEI.

The chain couples TRBV7-3 to TRBJ2-5, with TRBD1 identical over 8 bases. Trimming took 6 bases from V and 5 from J; bases not matched to a gene: 8. The CDR3 sequence is 14 residues long. CDR1 and CDR2 (germline): SGHTA, FQGTGA. The CDR3 loop reads CASSPDRGVETQYF. The CDR3 bases are TGTGCCAGCAGTCCTGACAGGGGAGTGGAGACCCAGTACTTC.

The chain is built from TRBV4-3 and TRBJ2-1; 10 nucleotides agree with TRBD2. CDR3 size: 15 residues. Germline V gives CDR1 LGHNA, CDR2 YSLEER. V shed 0 bases and J 8 bases; nucleotides not matched to a gene: 4. CDR3 DNA: TGCGCCAGCAGCCAAGAGGGGACTAGCGTTGATGAGCAGTTCTTC. Its protein product is CASSQEGTSVDEQFF.

This sequence joins TRBV9 and TRBJ2-5, with 10 positions matching TRBD2. The CDR3 covers 14 residues. The germline gives CDR1 SGDLS, CDR2 YYNGEE. V shed 1 base and J 13 bases; nucleotides not matched to a gene: 10. In DNA, the CDR3 is TGTGCCAGCAGCGTAATGAGCGGGGGGGACCAACGGTACTTC. Amino acid sequence: CASSVMSGGDQRYF. The whole variable domain, remainder taken from reference TRBV9 and TRBJ2-5, is DSGVTQTPKHLITATGQRVTLRCSPRSGDLSVYWYQQSLDQGLQFLIQYYNGEERAKGNILERFSAQQFPDLHSELNLSSLELGDSALYFCASSVMSGGDQRYFGPGTRLLVL.

This clone was seen more than once but under ten times. This chain links TRBV19 with TRBJ1-5; D is ambiguous. The CDR3 spans 15 residues. Per the germline V gene, CDR1 is LNHDA and CDR2 is SQIVND (reference sequence). V lost 8 bases to trimming and J lost 5 bases, with 19 bases between them. CDR3 DNA sequence: TGTGCCAGTCGCCCTGGGTCCGGCCGGGATCAGCCCCAGCATTTT. Translated, it gives CASRPGSGRDQPQHF. The full variable domain, with the rest looked up from reference TRBV19 and TRBJ1-5, is DGGITQSPKYLFRKEGQNVTLSCEQNLNHDAMYWYRQDPGQGLRLIYYSQIVNDFQKGDIAEGYSVSREKKESFPLTVTSAQKNPTAFYLCASRPGSGRDQPQHFGDGTRLSIL.

J is TRBJ2-7 and V is TRBV14; 9 positions match TRBD1. V gave up 4 bases and J gave up 4 bases; unmatched junction bases: 11. CDR1 and CDR2 (germline): SGHDN, FVKESK. The CDR3 has 16 amino acids. The CDR3 region is CASSPETGGKPYEQYF. In DNA, the CDR3 is TGTGCCAGCAGCCCTGAGACAGGGGGAAAGCCTTACGAGCAGTACTTC.

As for this clone: At the DNA level, this CDR3 is encoded by other sequences in the same sample as well. V and J are TRBV6-6 and TRBJ2-1, with D tentatively TRBD2 (6 bases). V was cut by 5 bases and J by 4 bases, with 9 bases left in between. This CDR3 spans 13 amino acids. From germline, CDR1 is MNHNY and CDR2 SVGAGI (reference sequence). The CDR3 here is CASSRDSYNEQFF. The CDR3 region has the DNA TGTGCCAGCAGTCGGGACTCTTACAATGAGCAGTTCTTC.

The V call is TRBV9, the J call TRBJ2-1; 9 bases fit TRBD2. The junction had 7 bases not matched to a gene; V was cut back by 3 bases and J by 6 bases. Germline assignment: CDR1 SGDLS and CDR2 YYNGEE. The CDR3 runs 15 residues. Written as DNA, the CDR3 is TGTGCCAGCAGCGCGGGACTAGCAAGCGGCAATGAGCAGTTCTTC. Its translation is CASSAGLASGNEQFF.

This chain joins TRBV21-1 and TRBJ2-7; the table's D call of TRBD1 was not tested on the DNA. TRBV21-1 is labeled a pseudogene. This CDR3 region has 19 residues. The CDR3 DNA sequence: TGTGCCAGCAGCAAATTTCCGCTACCGGCCGGGACAGGGACATACGAGCAGTACTTC. Encoded protein: CASSKFPLPAGTGTYEQYF.

The V and J genes are TRBV7-6 and TRBJ2-1, with 8 positions matching TRBD1. V lost 5 bases and J lost 5; bases outside the gene matches: 5. Germline V gene lookup returns CDR1 SGHVS and CDR2 FNYEAQ. The CDR3 loop spans 14 amino acids. The CDR3 nucleotides read TGTGCCAGCAGCGGAAGGACAGGGAACAATGAGCAGTTCTTC. Translating it yields CASSGRTGNNEQFF.

This sequence joins TRBV27 and TRBJ2-3; 12 bases are shared with TRBD2. V shed 3 bases and J 3 bases; nucleotides not matched to a gene: 10. CDR1 and CDR2 (germline): MNHEY, SMNVEV (reference sequence). The CDR3 loop spans 18 amino acids. CDR3 sequence (DNA): TGTGCCAGCAGTTTCCACGGACTAGCGGGAAGTTTTACAGATACGCAGTATTTT. It codes for CASSFHGLAGSFTDTQYF.

This sequence joins TRBV27 and TRBJ2-3; no clear D. The length of the CDR3 is 13 residues. The germline V gene has CDR1 MNHEY and CDR2 SMNVEV (reference sequence). Trimming stripped 5 bases from V and 2 bases from J, with 8 bases between. The CDR3 region has the DNA TGTGCCAGCAGTCTCCCCTACACAGATACGCAGTATTTT. Translation gives CASSLPYTDTQYF.

The CDR3 protein is CASSLRDSMKTQYF. The CDR3 DNA follows: TGTGCCAGCAGTTTGAGGGACAGTATGAAGACCCAGTACTTC. This sequence joins TRBV2 and TRBJ2-5; 7 positions agree with TRBD1. The CDR3 is made up of 14 amino acids. J lost 6 bases, V lost 5 bases, and 9 bases had no gene match. The germline V gene has CDR1 SNHLY and CDR2 FYNNEI.

This clone turned up a few times. This chain connects TRBV7-2 to TRBJ1-1; D may be TRBD1 (6 bases). V shed 4 bases and J shed 1 base, with 7 bases lying between them. Germline values: CDR1 SGHTA, CDR2 FQGNSA. This CDR3 comprises 13 residues. DNA for the CDR3: TGTGCCAGCAGCTGGGGACAGAACACTGAAGCTTTCTTT. Protein: CASSWGQNTEAFF.

CDR3: CATRIDRNTEAFF. The CDR3 DNA sequence: TGTGCCACACGGATAGACAGGAACACTGAAGCTTTCTTT. This sequence joins TRBV19 and TRBJ1-1; a possible D gene is TRBD1 (5 bases). Germline CDR1 LNHDA, CDR2 SQIVND (reference sequence). The CDR3 is 13 residues long. With 10 bases removed from V and 1 base from J, the gap between germline ends came to 13 bases.

This chain joins TRBV7-9 and TRBJ2-3, with 7 bases that match TRBD2. CDR3 size: 16 residues. The J segment lost 2 bases and the V segment lost 1 base, leaving 6 bases of the junction unmatched. CDR1 is SEHNR, CDR2 FQNEAQ, per germline (reference sequence). The CDR3 loop reads CASSLVGGGFTDTQYF. The CDR3 DNA reads TGTGCCAGCAGCTTAGTGGGGGGGGGATTCACAGATACGCAGTATTTT.